This T cell receptor (beta chain) was recorded in a study of beta chain features in type 1 diabetes. Study in general: Taken together, all samples contributed nearly 110 million examined sorted cells.

Sequenced material consisted of expressed TCRB transcripts (all of the isolated RNA was reverse transcribed). Repertoires were generated with immunoSEQ multiplex PCR, while TCRdb's copy carries only in-frame clones and drops some. The sample lists approximately 730,000 clones, around an eighth occurring once. Regarding the study as a whole: Type 1 diabetes patients showed a moderate but significant shortening of TCRB CDR3s in all four CD4+ subsets. The naive, central memory and Treg TCRB repertoires looked more alike in patients than they did in healthy donors.

In its sample, this clone was seen a few times. Its target is unknown. Per donor, one heparinised blood draw averaged around 110 mL. Sort purity for all populations was recorded as exceeding 98%. The TCR originated in a man between 18 and 29 years old with type 1 diabetes. Source material: naive CD4+ T cells from blood.

CDR3 in DNA: TGCAGCGTTGCCCGCCTATTGGACACTGAAGCTTTCTTT. Translated, it gives CSVARLLDTEAFF. V gene TRBV29-1 combines with J gene TRBJ1-1; no reliable D call. CDR1 is SQVTM, CDR2 ANQGSEA, per germline. The CDR3 is made up of 13 amino acids. With 4 bases removed from V and 3 bases from J, the gap between germline ends came to 12 bases.